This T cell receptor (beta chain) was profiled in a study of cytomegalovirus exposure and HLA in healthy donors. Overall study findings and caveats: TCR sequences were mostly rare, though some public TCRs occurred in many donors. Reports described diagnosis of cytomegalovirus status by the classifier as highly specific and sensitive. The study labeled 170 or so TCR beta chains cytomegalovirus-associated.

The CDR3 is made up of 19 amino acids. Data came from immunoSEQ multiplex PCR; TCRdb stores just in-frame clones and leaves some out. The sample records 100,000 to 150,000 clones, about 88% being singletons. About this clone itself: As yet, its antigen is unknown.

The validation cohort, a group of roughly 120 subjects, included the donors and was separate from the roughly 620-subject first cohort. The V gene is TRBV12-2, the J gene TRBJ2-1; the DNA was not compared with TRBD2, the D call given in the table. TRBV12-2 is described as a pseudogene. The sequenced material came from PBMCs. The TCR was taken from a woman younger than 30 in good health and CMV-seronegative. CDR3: CASRLATGGRQRNYNEQFF. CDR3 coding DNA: TGTGCAAGTCGCTTAGCGACCGGGGGGCGCCAACGAAACTACAATGAGCAGTTCTTC.